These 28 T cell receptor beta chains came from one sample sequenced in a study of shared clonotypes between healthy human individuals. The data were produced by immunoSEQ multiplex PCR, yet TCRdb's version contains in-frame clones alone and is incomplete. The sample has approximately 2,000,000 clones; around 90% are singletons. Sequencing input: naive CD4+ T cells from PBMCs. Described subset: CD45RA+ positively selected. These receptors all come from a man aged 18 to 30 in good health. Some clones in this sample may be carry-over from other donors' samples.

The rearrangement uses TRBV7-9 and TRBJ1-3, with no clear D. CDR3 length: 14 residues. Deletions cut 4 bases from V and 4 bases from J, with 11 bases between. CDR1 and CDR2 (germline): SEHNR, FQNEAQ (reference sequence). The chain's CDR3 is CASSYDTGGNTIYF. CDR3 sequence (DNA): TGTGCCAGCAGCTACGACACGGGCGGAAACACCATATATTTT.

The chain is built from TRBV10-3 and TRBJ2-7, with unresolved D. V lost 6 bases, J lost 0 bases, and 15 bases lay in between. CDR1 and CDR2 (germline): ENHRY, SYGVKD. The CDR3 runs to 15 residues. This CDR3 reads CAISLTNILSYEQYF. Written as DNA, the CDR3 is TGTGCCATCAGCCTTACAAACATCCTCTCCTACGAGCAGTACTTC.

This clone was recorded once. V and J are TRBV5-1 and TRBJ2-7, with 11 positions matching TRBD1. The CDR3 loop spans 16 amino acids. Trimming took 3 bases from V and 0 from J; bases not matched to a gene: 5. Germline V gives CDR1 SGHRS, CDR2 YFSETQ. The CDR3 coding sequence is TGCGCCAGCAGCTCGGACAGGGGGCCGAGCTCCTACGAGCAGTACTTC. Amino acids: CASSSDRGPSSYEQYF. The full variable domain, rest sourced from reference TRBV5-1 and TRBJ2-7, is KAGVTQTPRYLIKTRGQQVTLSCSPISGHRSVSWYQQTPGQGLQFLFEYFSETQRNKGNFPGRFSGRQFSNSRSEMNVSTLELGDSALYLCASSSDRGPSSYEQYFGPGTRLTVT.

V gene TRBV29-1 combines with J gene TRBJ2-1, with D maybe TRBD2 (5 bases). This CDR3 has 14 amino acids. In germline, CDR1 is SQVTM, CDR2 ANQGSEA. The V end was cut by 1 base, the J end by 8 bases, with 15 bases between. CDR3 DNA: TGCAGCGTTGAAGGTTTTGTGGGGAGCGATGAGCAGTTCTTC. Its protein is CSVEGFVGSDEQFF.

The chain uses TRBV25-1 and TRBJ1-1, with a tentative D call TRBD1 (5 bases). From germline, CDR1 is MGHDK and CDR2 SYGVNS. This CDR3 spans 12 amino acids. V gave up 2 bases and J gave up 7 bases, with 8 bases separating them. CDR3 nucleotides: TGTGCCAGCAGTGAAAGGGACGGTGAAGCTTTCTTT. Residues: CASSERDGEAFF.

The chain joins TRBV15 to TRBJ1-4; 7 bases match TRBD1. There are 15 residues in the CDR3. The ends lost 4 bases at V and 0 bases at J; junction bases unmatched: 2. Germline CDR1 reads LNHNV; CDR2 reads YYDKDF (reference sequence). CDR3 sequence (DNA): TGTGCCACCAGCATCGACAGGGCAACTAATGAAAAACTGTTTTTT. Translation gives CATSIDRATNEKLFF.

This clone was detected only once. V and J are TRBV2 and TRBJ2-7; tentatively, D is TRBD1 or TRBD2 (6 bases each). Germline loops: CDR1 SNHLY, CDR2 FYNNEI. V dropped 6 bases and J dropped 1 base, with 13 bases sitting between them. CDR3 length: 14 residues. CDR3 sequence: CASSYLGGSYEQYF. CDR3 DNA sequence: TGTGCCAGCAGCTATCTAGGGGGGTCCTACGAGCAGTACTTC. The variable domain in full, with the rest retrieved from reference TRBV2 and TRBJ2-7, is EPEVTQTPSHQVTQMGQEVILRCVPISNHLYFYWYRQILGQKVEFLVSFYNNEISEKSEIFDDQFSVERPDGSNFTLKIRSTKLEDSAMYFCASSYLGGSYEQYFGPGTRLTVT.

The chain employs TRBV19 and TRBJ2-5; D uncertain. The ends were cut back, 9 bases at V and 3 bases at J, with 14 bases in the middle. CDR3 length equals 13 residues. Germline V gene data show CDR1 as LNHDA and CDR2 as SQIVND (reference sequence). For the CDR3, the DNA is TGTGCCAGCGAAGGTACAGCTAAAGAGACCCAGTACTTC. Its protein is CASEGTAKETQYF.

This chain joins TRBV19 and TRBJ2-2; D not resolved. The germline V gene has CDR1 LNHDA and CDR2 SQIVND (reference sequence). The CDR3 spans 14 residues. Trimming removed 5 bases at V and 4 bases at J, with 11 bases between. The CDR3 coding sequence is TGTGCCAGTAGTGTGGAAGCGATCACCGGGGAGCTGTTTTTT. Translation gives CASSVEAITGELFF.

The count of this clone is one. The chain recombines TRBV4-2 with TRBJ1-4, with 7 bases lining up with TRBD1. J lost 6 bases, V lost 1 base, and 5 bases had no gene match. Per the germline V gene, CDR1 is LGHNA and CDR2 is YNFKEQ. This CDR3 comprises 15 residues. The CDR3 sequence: CASSQATGRDEKLFF. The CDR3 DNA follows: TGTGCCAGCAGCCAAGCGACAGGGAGGGATGAAAAACTGTTTTTT.

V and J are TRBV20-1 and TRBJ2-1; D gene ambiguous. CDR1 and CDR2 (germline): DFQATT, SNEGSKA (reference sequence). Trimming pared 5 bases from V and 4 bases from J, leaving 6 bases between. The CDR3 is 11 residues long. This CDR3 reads CSAGVYNEQFF. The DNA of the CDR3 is TGCAGTGCTGGGGTTTACAATGAGCAGTTCTTC.

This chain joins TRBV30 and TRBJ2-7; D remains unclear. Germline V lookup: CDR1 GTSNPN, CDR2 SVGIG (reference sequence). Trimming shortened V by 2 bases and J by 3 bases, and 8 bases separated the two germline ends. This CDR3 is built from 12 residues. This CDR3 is CAWSPLFYEQYF. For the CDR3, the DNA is TGTGCCTGGAGTCCACTTTTCTACGAGCAGTACTTC. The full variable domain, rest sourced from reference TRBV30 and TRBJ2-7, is SQTIHQWPATLVQPVGSPLSLECTVEGTSNPNLYWYRQAAGRGLQLLFYSVGIGQISSEVPQNLSASRPQDRQFILSSKKLLLSDSGFYLCAWSPLFYEQYFGPGTRLTVT.

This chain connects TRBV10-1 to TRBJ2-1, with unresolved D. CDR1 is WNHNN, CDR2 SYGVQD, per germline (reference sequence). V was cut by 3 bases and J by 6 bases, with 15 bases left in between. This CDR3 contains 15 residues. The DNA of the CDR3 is TGCGCCAGCAGTGAAGCCCCATCTCTGAGCAATGAGCAGTTCTTC. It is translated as CASSEAPSLSNEQFF.

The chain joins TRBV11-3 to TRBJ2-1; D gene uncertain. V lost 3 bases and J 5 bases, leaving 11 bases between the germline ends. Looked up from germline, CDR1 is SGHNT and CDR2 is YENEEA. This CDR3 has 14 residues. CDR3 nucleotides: TGTGCCAGCAGCTTCAGTGCCAGCAACAATGAGCAGTTCTTC. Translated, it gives CASSFSASNNEQFF.

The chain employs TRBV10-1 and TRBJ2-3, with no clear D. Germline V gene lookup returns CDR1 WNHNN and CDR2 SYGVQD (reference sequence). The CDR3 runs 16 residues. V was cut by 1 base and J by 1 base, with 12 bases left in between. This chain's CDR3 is CASSEFDTPCTDTQYF. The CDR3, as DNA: TGCGCCAGCAGTGAGTTTGACACACCCTGCACAGATACGCAGTATTTT.

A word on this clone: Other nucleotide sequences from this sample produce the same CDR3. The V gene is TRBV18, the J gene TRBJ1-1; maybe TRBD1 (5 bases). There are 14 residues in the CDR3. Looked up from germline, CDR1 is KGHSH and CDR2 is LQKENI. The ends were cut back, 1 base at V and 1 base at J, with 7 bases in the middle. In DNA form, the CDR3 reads TGTGCCAGCTCACCACTTGGGACGAACACTGAAGCTTTCTTT. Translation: CASSPLGTNTEAFF.

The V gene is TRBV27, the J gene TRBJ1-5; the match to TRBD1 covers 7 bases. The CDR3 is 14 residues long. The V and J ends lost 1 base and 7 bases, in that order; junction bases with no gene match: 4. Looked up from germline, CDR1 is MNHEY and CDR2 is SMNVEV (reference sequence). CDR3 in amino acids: CASSLWEGAQPQHF. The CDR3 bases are TGTGCCAGCAGTTTATGGGAGGGGGCCCAGCCCCAGCATTTT.

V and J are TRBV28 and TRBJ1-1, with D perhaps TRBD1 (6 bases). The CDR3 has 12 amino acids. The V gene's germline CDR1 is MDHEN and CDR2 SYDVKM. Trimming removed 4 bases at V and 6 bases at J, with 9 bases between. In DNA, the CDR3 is TGTGCCAGCAGTTCCGGACAGCCTGAAGCTTTCTTT. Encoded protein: CASSSGQPEAFF.

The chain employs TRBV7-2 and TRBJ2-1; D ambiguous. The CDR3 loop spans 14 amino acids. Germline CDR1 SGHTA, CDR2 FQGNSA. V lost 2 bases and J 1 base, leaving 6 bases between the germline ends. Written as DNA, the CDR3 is TGTGCCAGCAGCTTAAAGGATTCCTACAATGAGCAGTTCTTC. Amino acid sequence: CASSLKDSYNEQFF. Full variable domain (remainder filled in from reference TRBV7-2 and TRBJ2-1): GAGVSQSPSNKVTEKGKDVELRCDPISGHTALYWYRQSLGQGLEFLIYFQGNSAPDKSGLPSDRFSAERTGGSVSTLTIQRTQQEDSAVYLCASSLKDSYNEQFFGPGTRLTVL.

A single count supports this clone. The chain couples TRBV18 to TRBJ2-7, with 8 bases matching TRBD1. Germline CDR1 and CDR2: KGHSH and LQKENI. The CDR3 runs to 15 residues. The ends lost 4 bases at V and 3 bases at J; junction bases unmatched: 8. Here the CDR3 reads CASSRGQVVIYEQYF. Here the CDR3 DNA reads TGTGCCAGCTCACGGGGACAGGTCGTTATCTACGAGCAGTACTTC.

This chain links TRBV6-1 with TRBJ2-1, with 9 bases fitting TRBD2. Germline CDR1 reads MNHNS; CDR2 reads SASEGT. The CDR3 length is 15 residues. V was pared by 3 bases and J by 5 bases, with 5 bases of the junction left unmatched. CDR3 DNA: TGTGCCAGCAGTGAGGGGACTAGCTACCACAATGAGCAGTTCTTC. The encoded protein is CASSEGTSYHNEQFF.

CDR3 protein: CATSRGREDTGTSHGEQFF. DNA for the CDR3: TGTGCCACCAGCAGAGGGAGGGAAGATACCGGGACTAGTCACGGTGAGCAGTTCTTC. This sequence joins TRBV15 and TRBJ2-1; 8 bases are shared with TRBD2. This CDR3 spans 19 amino acids. V dropped 1 base and J dropped 9; count of bases not matched to a gene: 20. Germline CDR1 reads LNHNV; CDR2 reads YYDKDF (reference sequence).

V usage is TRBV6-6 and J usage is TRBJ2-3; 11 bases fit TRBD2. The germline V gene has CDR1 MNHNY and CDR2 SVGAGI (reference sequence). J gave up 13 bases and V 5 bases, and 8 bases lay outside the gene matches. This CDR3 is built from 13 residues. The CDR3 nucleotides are TGTGCCAGCAGTCCGGTAGCGGGAGGGCCAAAGTATTTT. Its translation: CASSPVAGGPKYF.

The CDR3 nucleotides are TGTGCCAGCAGCCCGGGTTCGAACACCGGGGAGCTGTTTTTT. Protein: CASSPGSNTGELFF. V and J are TRBV7-6 and TRBJ2-2; unclear D gene. Trimming left V 5 bases short and J 0 bases short, with 7 bases between. Germline values: CDR1 SGHVS, CDR2 FNYEAQ. The CDR3 totals 14 residues.

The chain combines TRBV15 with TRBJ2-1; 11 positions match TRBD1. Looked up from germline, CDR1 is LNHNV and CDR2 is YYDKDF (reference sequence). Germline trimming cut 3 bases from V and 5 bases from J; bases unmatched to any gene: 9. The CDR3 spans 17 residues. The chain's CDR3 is CATSRGGGTGGHNEQFF. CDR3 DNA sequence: TGTGCCACCAGCAGGGGAGGGGGGACAGGGGGTCACAATGAGCAGTTCTTC.

The CDR3 nucleotides are TGTGCCAGCTCACGCGGCCCTGGTGACATTCAGTACTTC. Translating gives CASSRGPGDIQYF. The V and J genes are TRBV18 and TRBJ2-4; D ambiguous. Trimming shortened V by 4 bases and J by 8 bases, and 12 bases separated the two germline ends. The CDR3 length is 13 residues. Germline values: CDR1 KGHSH, CDR2 LQKENI.

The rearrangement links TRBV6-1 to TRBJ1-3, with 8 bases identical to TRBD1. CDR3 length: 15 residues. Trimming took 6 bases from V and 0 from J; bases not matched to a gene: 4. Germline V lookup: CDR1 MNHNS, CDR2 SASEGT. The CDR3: CASRRTGNSGNTIYF. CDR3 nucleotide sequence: TGTGCCAGCAGGCGGACAGGGAACTCTGGAAACACCATATATTTT.

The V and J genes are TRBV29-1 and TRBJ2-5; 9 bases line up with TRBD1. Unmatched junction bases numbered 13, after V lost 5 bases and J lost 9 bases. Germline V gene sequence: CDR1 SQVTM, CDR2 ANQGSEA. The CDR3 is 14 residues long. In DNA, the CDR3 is TGCAGCGTTATAACGGGACAGGGTAATAGGTCCCAGTACTTC. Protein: CSVITGQGNRSQYF.